This entry features one TCR beta chain sequence. What it binds is not known. Measured with immunoSEQ multiplex PCR; TCRdb has only the in-frame clones, and not every one. The sample holds roughly 150,000 clones; 88% are singletons and the top ten take approximately 3%. The data were taken from a study of T cell responses to AZD1222 COVID-19 vaccine. Study findings and constraints: Nearly half of spike-specific TCRs reportedly go after variant regions that carry no mutations. Mostly white British, mostly female donors; authors suggested clonal diversity may be underestimated.

CDR3 length: 12 amino acids. With 0 bases removed from V and 7 bases from J, the gap between germline ends came to 4 bases. The V gene's germline CDR1 is SGHRS and CDR2 YFSETQ. This clonotype was sampled from an adult who received the AZD1222 COVID-19 vaccine. Source: peripheral blood, taken 28 days after the second AZD1222 dose. The chain employs TRBV5-1 and TRBJ2-2, with unresolved D. CDR3 sequence (DNA): TGCGCCAGCAGCTTGGTTTTCGGGGAGCTGTTTTTT. It codes for CASSLVFGELFF.